This TCR beta chain comes out of a study of blood T cell repertoires in COVID-19. The method was immunoSEQ multiplex PCR; TCRdb's version includes in-frame clones alone and lacks a portion of them. The data show roughly 26,000 clones, approximately 92% seen once. Germline V gene lookup returns CDR1 LGHDT and CDR2 YNNKEL (reference sequence). The CDR3 totals 13 residues. V lost 2 bases and J 4 bases, leaving 8 bases between the germline ends. This clone was detected a few times. This sequence originates from a human donor in a cohort sampled during active COVID-19. The chain joins TRBV3-1 (or the pseudogene TRBV3-2) to TRBJ1-2, with a weak D call TRBD1 (6 bases). The sequencing sample was made of peripheral blood. CDR3 residues: CASSQPGAYGYTF. The CDR3 DNA follows: TGTGCCAGCAGCCAACCAGGGGCCTATGGCTACACCTTC.